This TCR beta chain was sequenced during a study of blood T cells in healthy people across ages. This CDR3 region has 15 residues. V was pared by 4 bases and J by 3 bases, with 7 bases of the junction left unmatched. CDR1 and CDR2 (germline): SGHTA, FQGTGA. The second PCR ran about 6 to 12 cycles with a sample-barcoded 5' primer and J-beta primers. TCRdb re-analysed the 5' RACE reads in MiXCR, keeping a single row per CDR3 protein. The repertoire includes approximately 800,000 distinct CDR3 sequences, approximately 53% of them detected once, and roughly 25% sits in the top ten. This chain connects TRBV7-3 to TRBJ2-3; 7 nucleotides align to TRBD1. Sample: blood. This TCR was recovered from a middle-aged man in good health. CDR3 bases: TGTGCCAGCAGCTCGGAAGGGGGCTGGACAGATACGCAGTATTTT. Protein product: CASSSEGGWTDTQYF.